This is a list of T cell receptor beta chains from one sample in a study of graft-versus-host responses after intestinal transplantation. Profiling relied on immunoSEQ multiplex PCR, and the TCRdb table lists in-frame clones only, not all of them. The sample includes around 20,000 clones, approximately 92% of them seen just once. Sequenced here: PBMCs, sampled about 37 weeks after intestinal transplant. These receptors all stem from a human patient who received an intestinal transplant, so some T cells may come from the graft donor. Both conserved end residues are part of each CDR3. D genes are given only for firm matches. Size values are once, few and many counts, or a class for expanded clones, and some rows have none.

>TRBV2|NA|TRBD1|TRBJ2-7
CASSIRDRAEQYF
TGTGCCAGCAGTATCCGGGACAGGGCCGAGCAGTACTTC
>TRBV2|NA|NA|TRBJ2-2
CASSLMNTGELFF
TGTGCCAGCAGCCTGATGAACACCGGGGAGCTGTTTTTT
>TRBV27|NA|TRBD2|TRBJ2-7
CASSPTSGYEQYF
TGTGCCAGCAGTCCGACTAGCGGCTACGAGCAGTACTTC
>TRBV7-7|once|TRBD1|TRBJ2-5
CASSLELGTGAPETQYF
TGTGCCAGCAGCTTAGAATTAGGGACAGGGGCGCCAGAGACCCAGTACTTC
>TRBV6-5|NA|NA|TRBJ2-7
CASSYGRQVTNEQYF
TGTGCCAGCAGTTACGGGAGGCAGGTTACGAACGAGCAGTACTTC
>TRBV2|NA|NA|TRBJ1-1
CASSEVRRNTEAFF
TGTGCCAGCAGTGAGGTCAGGCGAAACACTGAAGCTTTCTTT
>TRBV6-6|NA|NA|TRBJ2-2
CASTDHRANTGELFF
TGTGCCAGCACCGACCACAGGGCGAACACCGGGGAGCTGTTTTTT
>TRBV11-2|NA|TRBD1|TRBJ1-1
CASSLNPGAGTANTEAFF
TGTGCCAGCAGCTTAAACCCAGGAGCCGGGACAGCAAACACTGAAGCTTTCTTT
>TRBV9|NA|NA|TRBJ2-4
CASSSGGGSAKNIQYF
TGTGCCAGCAGCTCCGGTGGGGGCTCGGCCAAAAACATTCAGTACTTC
>TRBV19|once|NA|TRBJ2-1
CASSIGSADNEQFF
TGTGCCAGTAGTATAGGGTCAGCCGACAATGAGCAGTTCTTC
>TRBV7-9|NA|NA|TRBJ2-7
CASSSPAGQDDGEQYF
TGTGCCAGCAGCTCACCCGCGGGGCAGGACGATGGGGAGCAGTACTTC
>TRBV13|NA|NA|TRBJ1-1
CASSAMGRGNTEAFF
TGTGCCAGCAGCGCCATGGGGAGGGGGAACACTGAAGCTTTCTTT
>TRBV5-4|NA|NA|TRBJ1-1
CASSFGGVYTEAFF
TGTGCCAGCAGCTTTGGAGGGGTATACACTGAAGCTTTCTTT
>TRBV5-4|NA|NA|TRBJ2-1
CASSLAGYQFF
TGTGCCAGCAGCTTGGCGGGCTACCAGTTCTTC
>TRBV29-1|NA|NA|TRBJ1-1
CSGGQSNTEAFF
TGCAGCGGTGGACAGTCGAACACTGAAGCTTTCTTT
>TRBV11-2|NA|NA|TRBJ1-2
CASSLGSPSIGYTF
TGTGCCAGCAGCTTAGGGTCTCCGAGTATCGGCTACACCTTC